Following are 25 T cell receptor beta chains from one sample sequenced in a study of T-cell reconstitution after alpha-beta-depleted transplantation in children. Preparation of the TCRbeta library used unique molecular identifiers. TCRdb reprocessed the PCR reads with MiXCR, giving one entry per CDR3 protein. The sample includes around 130,000 distinct CDR3 sequences, roughly 9.7% of them seen just once. The sample was PBMCs, mostly from graft donor cells, taken 180 days after TCRalphabeta/CD19-depleted stem cell transplant. Receptors were obtained from a girl in the first two years of life who had a stem cell transplant for combined immunodeficiency, so the T cells may come from the graft donor.

The chain has TRBV5-1 and TRBJ2-7, with 10 bases identical to TRBD1. The V segment lost 0 bases and the J segment 3 bases; nucleotides outside the gene matches: 6. Germline V gene sequence: CDR1 SGHRS, CDR2 YFSETQ. The CDR3 totals 16 residues. The DNA for the CDR3 is TGCGCCAGCAGCTTGGCAGGGGACAGGGGAGGCTACGAGCAGTACTTC. It translates to CASSLAGDRGGYEQYF.

The chain has TRBV29-1 and TRBJ1-5; 10 bases are shared with TRBD1. Germline loops: CDR1 SQVTM, CDR2 ANQGSEA. There are 12 residues in the CDR3. Trimming at V came to 6 bases and at J to 5 bases, leaving 1 base not matched to a gene. CDR3 DNA: TGCAGCGTAGGGACAGGGGATCAGCCCCAGCATTTT. Protein: CSVGTGDQPQHF. Using reference TRBV29-1 and TRBJ1-5 for the parts outside the CDR3, the full variable domain is SAVISQKPSRDICQRGTSLTIQCQVDSQVTMMFWYRQQPGQSLTLIATANQGSEATYESGFVIDKFPISRPNLTFSTLTVSNMSPEDSSIYLCSVGTGDQPQHFGDGTRLSIL.

The V call is TRBV20-1, the J call TRBJ2-5, with 7 positions matching TRBD2. The V gene end was trimmed by 3 bases and the J gene end by 4 bases; junction bases not matched to a gene: 23. Germline assignment: CDR1 DFQATT and CDR2 SNEGSKA (reference sequence). This CDR3 has 19 residues. CDR3 sequence (DNA): TGCAGTGCTAGCCCCATGGGAGGCGGGAGTAGTACTTGGGGAGAGACCCAGTACTTC. Its protein is CSASPMGGGSSTWGETQYF.

This clonotype was seen a few times. The chain links TRBV24-1 to TRBJ2-1; TRBD2 matches at 7 bases. CDR3 length equals 15 residues. The J segment lost 3 bases and the V segment lost 1 base, leaving 2 bases of the junction unmatched. CDR1 and CDR2 (germline): KGHDR, SFDVKD. The CDR3: CATSDLGLGYNEQFF. Written as DNA, the CDR3 is TGTGCCACCAGTGATTTAGGACTAGGCTACAATGAGCAGTTCTTC.

This clonotype was observed a handful of times. J is TRBJ2-5 and V is TRBV11-2, with D tentatively TRBD1 (6 bases). The germline CDR1 and CDR2 sequences are SGHAT and FQNNGV. The CDR3 extends over 15 amino acids. V lost 4 bases and J 7 bases, leaving 19 bases between the germline ends. DNA of the CDR3: TGTGCCAGCAGCTCAATGCCGCAGGGGATGGTGACCCAGTACTTC. It encodes CASSSMPQGMVTQYF.

This chain connects TRBV6-5 to TRBJ1-1, with no clear D. V lost 5 bases to trimming and J lost 4 bases, with 8 bases between them. CDR3 size: 12 residues. Germline CDR1 MNHEY, CDR2 SVGAGI. CDR3 in amino acids: CASSRPGTEAFF. CDR3 coding DNA: TGTGCCAGCAGTCGGCCCGGCACTGAAGCTTTCTTT.

The chain joins TRBV12-3 or TRBV12-4 to TRBJ1-1; D ambiguous. CDR3 length: 13 amino acids. V lost 3 bases and J lost 2, with 7 bases in between. The CDR3 nucleotides read TGTGCCAGCAGTTTTGGCATTAACACTGAAGCTTTCTTT. Translated: CASSFGINTEAFF.

In its sample, this clonotype was seen a few times. V gene TRBV20-1 combines with J gene TRBJ1-5, with 7 bases fitting TRBD1. Unmatched junction bases numbered 10, after V lost 0 bases and J lost 8 bases. The CDR3 spans 15 residues. Per the germline V gene, CDR1 is DFQATT and CDR2 is SNEGSKA (reference sequence). The CDR3 sequence is CSAREGGRVREPQHF. The CDR3, as DNA: TGCAGTGCTAGAGAAGGGGGCAGGGTTCGAGAGCCCCAGCATTTT.

The genes are TRBV10-3 and TRBJ2-1; 13 nucleotides align to TRBD2. Germline V CDR1 and CDR2: ENHRY, SYGVKD. This CDR3 region has 15 residues. The J segment lost 7 bases and the V segment lost 9 bases, leaving 9 bases of the junction unmatched. The CDR3 region has the DNA TGTGCCATATGCAAGGGACTAGCGGGACCGAATGAGCAGTTCTTC. Amino acid sequence: CAICKGLAGPNEQFF.

This rearrangement joins TRBV19 to TRBJ2-7, with D perhaps TRBD1 or TRBD2 (6 bases each). Trimming stripped 3 bases from V and 0 bases from J, with 15 bases between. Looked up from germline, CDR1 is LNHDA and CDR2 is SQIVND (reference sequence). CDR3 length: 16 residues. The CDR3 loop reads CASSIGGNRHSYEQYF. The CDR3 nucleotides read TGTGCCAGTAGTATCGGGGGCAACCGGCACTCCTACGAGCAGTACTTC. Complete variable domain (other parts from reference TRBV19 and TRBJ2-7): DGGITQSPKYLFRKEGQNVTLSCEQNLNHDAMYWYRQDPGQGLRLIYYSQIVNDFQKGDIAEGYSVSREKKESFPLTVTSAQKNPTAFYLCASSIGGNRHSYEQYFGPGTRLTVT.

This clonotype came up many times. The chain carries TRBV28 and TRBJ2-7; a possible D gene is TRBD2 (6 bases). The CDR3 consists of 15 residues. The germline V gene encodes CDR1 MDHEN and CDR2 SYDVKM. V lost 4 bases, J lost 2 bases, and 15 bases lay in between. The CDR3 spells CASSSQGLTTYEQYF. In DNA form, the CDR3 reads TGTGCCAGCAGTTCCCAGGGACTTACCACCTACGAGCAGTACTTC. The complete variable domain, with remaining parts taken from reference TRBV28 and TRBJ2-7, reads DVKVTQSSRYLVKRTGEKVFLECVQDMDHENMFWYRQDPGLGLRLIYFSYDVKMKEKGDIPEGYSVSREKKERFSLILESASTNQTSMYLCASSSQGLTTYEQYFGPGTRLTVT.

The chain is built from TRBV24-1 and TRBJ2-3; no reliable D call. Germline assignment: CDR1 KGHDR and CDR2 SFDVKD. The CDR3 has 14 residues. V lost 3 bases and J 2 bases, leaving 8 bases between the germline ends. The CDR3 DNA is TGTGCCACCAGTGATACCCTTAACACAGATACGCAGTATTTT. Translated, it gives CATSDTLNTDTQYF.

This clonotype was seen a handful of times. This chain joins TRBV6-5 and TRBJ1-3; the D is unclear. The CDR3 contains 15 residues. V gave up 3 bases and J gave up 0 bases, with 9 bases separating them. Germline V gene data show CDR1 as MNHEY and CDR2 as SVGAGI. CDR3 region: CASSYNARSGNTIYF. In DNA, the CDR3 is TGTGCCAGCAGTTATAACGCCCGCTCTGGAAACACCATATATTTT.

There are many counts of this clonotype. The rearrangement joins TRBV12-3 or TRBV12-4 to TRBJ2-3; tentative D call: TRBD1 (6 bases). Trimming pared 3 bases from V and 3 bases from J, leaving 7 bases between. The CDR3 sequence is 13 residues long. This chain's CDR3 is CASSFRGTDTQYF. CDR3 DNA: TGTGCCAGCAGTTTTAGGGGGACAGATACGCAGTATTTT.

This clonotype was counted between two and nine times. This chain connects TRBV29-1 to TRBJ2-1, with D possibly matching TRBD2 (6 bases). Trimming took off 4 bases at V and 4 bases at J, with 8 bases between the two ends. In germline, CDR1 is SQVTM, CDR2 ANQGSEA. The CDR3 spans 12 residues. This chain's CDR3 is CSVGRGYNEQFF. The CDR3 coding sequence is TGCAGCGTTGGTCGGGGGTACAATGAGCAGTTCTTC.

The V and J genes are TRBV9 and TRBJ2-5; maybe TRBD1 (6 bases). V lost 4 bases, J lost 0 bases, and 7 bases lay in between. CDR3 length equals 13 residues. Germline loops: CDR1 SGDLS, CDR2 YYNGEE. The CDR3 reads CASSRDNQETQYF. The CDR3 DNA is TGTGCCAGCAGCCGGGACAACCAAGAGACCCAGTACTTC.

The V call is TRBV29-1, the J call TRBJ1-1; D is ambiguous. Germline assignment: CDR1 SQVTM and CDR2 ANQGSEA. Trimming pared 2 bases from V and 7 bases from J, leaving 11 bases between. The CDR3 is 12 amino acids. The DNA for the CDR3 is TGCAGCGTTGAAAGGAAAGGGAATGAAGCTTTCTTT. It codes for CSVERKGNEAFF. The variable domain in full, completed from reference TRBV29-1 and TRBJ1-1, reads SAVISQKPSRDICQRGTSLTIQCQVDSQVTMMFWYRQQPGQSLTLIATANQGSEATYESGFVIDKFPISRPNLTFSTLTVSNMSPEDSSIYLCSVERKGNEAFFGQGTRLTVV.

This clonotype was counted only a few times. The V gene is TRBV19, the J gene TRBJ2-3; unclear D gene. V was cut by 2 bases and J by 4 bases, with 13 bases left in between. Germline V gene data show CDR1 as LNHDA and CDR2 as SQIVND (reference sequence). There are 15 residues in the CDR3. Here the CDR3 reads CASSIRQNLADTQYF. For the CDR3, the DNA is TGTGCCAGTAGTATAAGGCAAAACCTCGCAGATACGCAGTATTTT.

This clonotype was recorded at least ten times. This chain connects TRBV20-1 to TRBJ1-1; D is ambiguous. CDR3 size: 14 residues. The germline V and J ends were trimmed by 0 bases and 4 bases, with 12 bases remaining between them. CDR1 is DFQATT, CDR2 SNEGSKA, per germline (reference sequence). This CDR3 is CSARDPRGITEAFF. As DNA, the CDR3 is TGCAGTGCTAGAGATCCTCGGGGTATCACTGAAGCTTTCTTT.

The rearrangement links TRBV5-1 to TRBJ2-6, with a weak D call TRBD2 (7 bases). With 3 bases removed from V and 2 bases from J, the gap between germline ends came to 12 bases. This CDR3 has 16 amino acids. The V gene's germline CDR1 is SGHRS and CDR2 YFSETQ. The CDR3 coding sequence is TGCGCCAGCAGCTGGGGAGGGGGAACTGGGGCCAACGTCCTGACTTTC. Translation gives CASSWGGGTGANVLTF.

The chain recombines TRBV20-1 with TRBJ2-2; no reliable D call. The CDR3 length is 15 residues. Germline CDR1 DFQATT, CDR2 SNEGSKA (reference sequence). Between the trimmed V and J ends, which lost 0 bases and 3 bases, there was a span of 11 bases. CDR3 residues: CSARDLGRYTGELFF. The CDR3 DNA reads as TGCAGTGCTAGAGATCTCGGGCGGTACACCGGGGAGCTGTTTTTT.

This rearrangement joins TRBV6-1 to TRBJ2-1; 8 bases agree with TRBD2. The CDR3 is 16 amino acids. Germline lookup yields CDR1 MNHNS and CDR2 SASEGT. The trim removed 5 bases at V and 8 bases at J, leaving 14 bases unmatched. The CDR3 reads CASSLSSSLAGHEQFF. The CDR3 nucleotides are TGTGCCAGCAGTCTTTCTTCTTCCTTAGCGGGACATGAGCAGTTCTTC.

There are a few counts of this clonotype. V usage is TRBV27 and J usage is TRBJ2-7; a possible D gene is TRBD1 (5 bases). V lost 4 bases to trimming and J lost 3 bases, with 13 bases between them. CDR1 is MNHEY and CDR2 is SMNVEV in the germline V gene (reference sequence). The CDR3 has 14 residues. In DNA, the CDR3 is TGTGCCAGCAGTTGGGCAGGGATGGGCTACGAGCAGTACTTC. It encodes CASSWAGMGYEQYF.

This clonotype was seen more than once but under ten times. The chain links TRBV27 to TRBJ2-3, with 8 bases lining up with TRBD2. J was trimmed by 0 bases and V by 1 base; bases with no gene match: 6. The length of the CDR3 is 17 residues. Germline CDR1 MNHEY, CDR2 SMNVEV (reference sequence). The DNA for the CDR3 is TGTGCCAGCAGTTTATTAGGGACTAGATTTAGCACAGATACGCAGTATTTT. This gives the protein CASSLLGTRFSTDTQYF.

This clonotype has at least ten counts. CDR3 nucleotides: TGCAGTGCTAGGCGGGACAGGGCAAAGCCCCTGGGGACCGGGGAGCTGTTTTTT. This translates into CSARRDRAKPLGTGELFF. The rearrangement joins TRBV20-1 to TRBJ2-2; the match to TRBD1 covers 9 bases. The CDR3 is 18 amino acids. Germline CDR1 reads DFQATT; CDR2 reads SNEGSKA (reference sequence). The J segment lost 5 bases and the V segment lost 3 bases, leaving 16 bases of the junction unmatched.